One and the same sample provided the 15 T cell receptor beta chains below, sequenced in a study of T cell repertoires in cytomegalovirus infection. In TCRdb, the reads were re-called with MiXCR into one record per CDR3 protein. The table shows hundreds of thousands of distinct CDR3 sequences, with approximately 24% occurring only once. The sample consisted of CD8+ T cells from PBMCs. These receptor sequences come from a human donor in good health (CMV status not recorded). Some clones in this sample may be carry-over from other donors' samples.

J is TRBJ2-2 and V is TRBV7-6; D not resolved. This CDR3 region has 13 residues. Trimming stripped 7 bases from V and 7 bases from J, with 13 bases between. The germline CDR1 and CDR2 sequences are SGHVS and FNYEAQ. The CDR3 DNA is TGTGCCAGCACTTCGAGCTTTGTCGGGGAGCTGTTTTTT. Its translation is CASTSSFVGELFF. Combining the CDR3 with reference TRBV7-6 and TRBJ2-2 gives the whole variable domain GAGVSQSPRYKVTKRGQDVALRCDPISGHVSLYWYRQALGQGPEFLTYFNYEAQQDKSGLPNDRFSAERPEGSISTLTIQRTEQRDSAMYRCASTSSFVGELFFGEGSRLTVL.

V and J are TRBV7-9 and TRBJ2-7; D possibly corresponds to TRBD2 (7 bases). Trimming removed 8 bases at V and 6 bases at J, with 14 bases between. In germline, CDR1 is SEHNR, CDR2 FQNEAQ (reference sequence). The CDR3 runs 12 residues. The CDR3 DNA reads as TGTGCCAGCGGGGGGGGGCTCGGCGAGCAGTACGTC. Its translation: CASGGGLGEQYV.

This clonotype was seen only a few times. This chain uses TRBV4-3 with TRBJ1-3; weak D call: TRBD1 (5 bases). V lost 0 bases and J lost 8, with 14 bases in between. Germline V gene data show CDR1 as LGHNA and CDR2 as YSLEER. There are 15 residues in the CDR3. The CDR3 is CASSQDGTIRDTIYF. CDR3 DNA sequence: TGCGCCAGCAGCCAAGATGGTACAATCAGGGACACCATATATTTT.

This clonotype was detected a few times. The chain joins TRBV7-9 to TRBJ2-1, with D uncertain. Trimming pared 3 bases from V and 7 bases from J, leaving 13 bases between. The CDR3 contains 14 residues. Germline V gene lookup returns CDR1 SEHNR and CDR2 FQNEAQ (reference sequence). In DNA, the CDR3 is TGTGCCAGCAGCTTTCTACCCCGCTGGAATGAGCAGTTCTTC. This gives the protein CASSFLPRWNEQFF.

This clonotype was counted only a few times. The chain links TRBV12-3 or TRBV12-4 to TRBJ1-2; tentative D call: TRBD1 (5 bases). The CDR3 has 16 residues. Deletions cut 6 bases from V and 3 bases from J, with 20 bases between. The CDR3 DNA is TGTGCCAGCAGCCCGGGGGGACCCCCCGGGGACTATGGCTACACCTTC. Translated: CASSPGGPPGDYGYTF.

The rearrangement uses TRBV7-9 and TRBJ2-5; TRBD1 agrees at 10 bases. With 5 bases clipped from V and 5 bases from J, the junction kept 11 bases outside the gene matches. CDR3 length equals 16 residues. Germline CDR1 is SEHNR and CDR2 is FQNEAQ (reference sequence). This chain's CDR3 is CASSDRQGATRETQYF. For the CDR3, the DNA is TGTGCCAGCAGCGATCGACAGGGGGCGACAAGGGAGACCCAGTACTTC.

The J gene is TRBJ2-1, the V gene TRBV7-9; 14 nucleotides align to TRBD2. CDR1 is SEHNR, CDR2 FQNEAQ, per germline (reference sequence). J gave up 0 bases and V 5 bases, and 12 bases lay outside the gene matches. This CDR3 has 20 amino acids. This chain's CDR3 is CASSHYLWTSGGISYNEQFF. The CDR3 nucleotides read TGTGCCAGCAGCCATTATCTGTGGACTAGCGGGGGGATCTCCTACAATGAGCAGTTCTTC.

This sequence joins TRBV6-2 or TRBV6-3 and TRBJ2-1, with D possibly being TRBD2 (7 bases). The V end was cut by 2 bases, the J end by 0 bases, with 14 bases between. Germline CDR1 reads MNHEY; CDR2 reads SVGEGT. CDR3 length: 17 amino acids. The CDR3 here is CASSYHEGGDSYNEQFF. The CDR3 region has the DNA TGTGCCAGCAGTTACCATGAGGGGGGGGACTCCTACAATGAGCAGTTCTTC.

With respect to this clonotype: Germline is not matched at one junction end, which may reflect a read error. CDR3 coding DNA: TGTGCCAGCAGCTTGGCAGGGGGCGATTCCCCCTTC. The encoded protein is CASSLAGGDSPF. The chain uses TRBV5-5 and TRBJ2-7; 8 bases are shared with TRBD1. Germline assignment: CDR1 SGHKS and CDR2 YYEKEE (reference sequence). The CDR3 is 12 residues long.

At least ten counts were recorded for this clonotype. The chain combines TRBV10-3 with TRBJ1-1, with D possibly TRBD1 on 6 matching bases. CDR1 ENHRY and CDR2 SYGVKD come from the germline V gene. The CDR3 is 14 residues long. The V end lost 5 bases, the J end lost 0 bases, and 10 bases lay between the germline ends. Here the CDR3 DNA reads TGTGCCATCAGTCAGGACAGCATGAACACTGAAGCTTTCTTT. This gives the protein CAISQDSMNTEAFF.

This clonotype was counted ten times or more. The chain links TRBV7-9 to TRBJ2-7; tentatively, D is TRBD1 (6 bases). The CDR3 has 18 residues. Trimming left V 1 base short and J 0 bases short, with 19 bases between. In germline, CDR1 is SEHNR, CDR2 FQNEAQ (reference sequence). This CDR3 is CASSLDPPADSSSYEQYF. For the CDR3, the DNA is TGTGCCAGCAGCTTAGACCCGCCTGCGGACAGCTCCTCCTACGAGCAGTACTTC.

The chain employs TRBV29-1 and TRBJ2-3; D may match TRBD1 or TRBD2 (5 bases each). This CDR3 is built from 17 residues. With 2 bases removed from V and 6 bases from J, the gap between germline ends came to 24 bases. Germline loops: CDR1 SQVTM, CDR2 ANQGSEA. CDR3 in amino acids: CSVERLGPSRGADTQYF. For the CDR3, the DNA is TGCAGCGTTGAACGGCTAGGCCCGAGCCGAGGGGCCGATACGCAGTATTTT.

This clonotype came up a few times. This chain links TRBV2 with TRBJ1-2, with TRBD1 matching 7 bases. The CDR3 is made up of 12 amino acids. CDR1 is SNHLY, CDR2 FYNNEI, per germline. Losses at the gene ends were 8 bases for V and 7 bases for J; bases not matched to a gene: 7. The CDR3 DNA follows: TGTGCCAGCGTAAGACAGGGAGGTGGCTACACCTTC. The encoded protein is CASVRQGGGYTF.

The sample holds a few counts of this clonotype. This chain joins TRBV7-2 and TRBJ2-1; D ambiguous. Germline lookup yields CDR1 SGHTA and CDR2 FQGNSA. CDR3 length: 14 amino acids. Trimming removed 1 base at V and 7 bases at J, with 11 bases between. As DNA, the CDR3 is TGTGCCAGCAGCTTAGTAGAAGTTAAAAATGAGCAGTTCTTC. Translation: CASSLVEVKNEQFF.

The genes are TRBV2 and TRBJ2-5; the D gene could be TRBD1 or TRBD2 (5 bases each). V lost 8 bases, J lost 2 bases, and 12 bases lay in between. The CDR3 covers 13 residues. Per the germline V gene, CDR1 is SNHLY and CDR2 is FYNNEI. Written as DNA, the CDR3 is TGTGCCAGCCCGAGGGGCGAACAAGAGACCCAGTACTTC. Protein: CASPRGEQETQYF.